Presented here are 32 T cell receptor beta chains from one specimen sequenced in a study of T cell responses to AZD1222 COVID-19 vaccine. Here immunoSEQ multiplex PCR was the method, and the copy in TCRdb shows in-frame clones only, minus some. The repertoire holds 90,000 to 130,000 clones, with approximately 85% as singletons. Specimen: peripheral blood, collected on day 0 of AZD1222 vaccination. These receptors originate from an adult in good health.

In nucleotides, the CDR3 is TGTGCCAGCAGCTTAGAGCGAGAGAATGAGCAGTTCTTC. It specifies CASSLERENEQFF. The genes are TRBV7-2 and TRBJ2-1, with unresolved D. The CDR3 consists of 13 residues. Germline V lookup: CDR1 SGHTA, CDR2 FQGNSA. Trimming removed 1 base at V and 7 bases at J, with 8 bases between.

V gene TRBV18 combines with J gene TRBJ1-2, with 9 bases that match TRBD1. This CDR3 is built from 15 residues. In germline, CDR1 is KGHSH, CDR2 LQKENI. Trimming cost V 2 bases and J 8 bases; bases outside gene matches: 9. The CDR3 protein is CASSPTMDRGKGYTF. The CDR3 DNA follows: TGTGCCAGCTCACCAACGATGGACAGGGGAAAGGGCTACACCTTC.

This clone appeared many times. The chain combines TRBV19 with TRBJ1-2; D perhaps matches TRBD1 (6 bases). Between the trimmed V and J ends, which lost 7 bases and 7 bases, there was a span of 22 bases. Germline CDR1 LNHDA, CDR2 SQIVND (reference sequence). CDR3 length equals 15 residues. CDR3 residues: CASTPQQGVSSGYTF. CDR3 bases: TGTGCCAGTACTCCCCAACAGGGAGTGAGCAGTGGCTACACCTTC.

This clone has only a few counts. The V and J genes are TRBV5-5 and TRBJ1-1, with 8 bases identical to TRBD1. Germline lookup yields CDR1 SGHKS and CDR2 YYEKEE (reference sequence). This CDR3 has 15 amino acids. V shed 2 bases, J shed 2 bases, and the junction held 5 bases outside the gene matches. Here the CDR3 reads CASSFTGGENTEAFF. Here the CDR3 DNA reads TGTGCCAGCAGCTTCACAGGGGGAGAAAACACTGAAGCTTTCTTT. Complete variable domain (other parts from reference TRBV5-5 and TRBJ1-1): DAGVTQSPTHLIKTRGQQVTLRCSPISGHKSVSWYQQVLGQGPQFIFQYYEKEERGRGNFPDRFSARQFPNYSSELNVNALLLGDSALYLCASSFTGGENTEAFFGQGTRLTVV.

The J gene is TRBJ2-7, the V gene TRBV11-2; D not certain. V lost 4 bases and J lost 4, with 20 bases in between. This CDR3 region has 16 residues. Germline CDR1 is SGHAT and CDR2 is FQNNGV. CDR3 nucleotide sequence: TGTGCCAGCAGCTCCTCCGGGCAGCCGGAACTTTACGAGCAGTACTTC. This sequence encodes CASSSSGQPELYEQYF.

In DNA, the CDR3 is TGTGCCAGCAGCCAGAAGCGGGGGGGCCGGTTACAAGAGACCCAGTACTTC. Translating gives CASSQKRGGRLQETQYF. The V call is TRBV3-1 (or the pseudogene TRBV3-2), the J call TRBJ2-5, with 10 positions matching TRBD2. Germline-derived CDR1 and CDR2 are LGHDT and YNNKEL (reference sequence). The CDR3 has 17 residues. V lost 3 bases to trimming and J lost 2 bases; unmatched junction nucleotides: 9.

A few counts support this clone. This rearrangement joins TRBV19 to TRBJ1-1, with D tentatively TRBD1 (5 bases). Germline V lookup: CDR1 LNHDA, CDR2 SQIVND (reference sequence). There are 14 residues in the CDR3. Trimming stripped 5 bases from V and 3 bases from J, with 13 bases between. The CDR3 DNA reads as TGTGCCAGTAGTTCCCTCTGGGGACACACTGAAGCTTTCTTT. Translation gives CASSSLWGHTEAFF.

The J gene is TRBJ1-1, the V gene TRBV12-3 or TRBV12-4; D is unresolved. V gave up 2 bases and J gave up 3 bases, with 7 bases separating them. The CDR3 runs 13 residues. DNA for the CDR3: TGTGCCAGCAGTTTAAATGGGTACACTGAAGCTTTCTTT. It yields the protein CASSLNGYTEAFF.

This clone was seen once. V is TRBV19 and J is TRBJ2-7, with TRBD1 matching over 7 bases. V shed 6 bases and J 7 bases; nucleotides not matched to a gene: 9. The germline V gene encodes CDR1 LNHDA and CDR2 SQIVND (reference sequence). CDR3 length equals 13 residues. The CDR3 DNA is TGTGCCAGTAGCGCCAGGGGGTTATGGGAGCAGTACTTC. Protein product: CASSARGLWEQYF.

V is TRBV24-1 and J is TRBJ1-5; D ambiguous. V dropped 0 bases and J dropped 6 bases, with 14 bases sitting between them. The germline gives CDR1 KGHDR, CDR2 SFDVKD. This CDR3 has 16 amino acids. CDR3 bases: TGTGCCACCAGTGATTTGGTTGGGGTGTGGGTTCAGCCCCAGCATTTT. It yields the protein CATSDLVGVWVQPQHF.

V and J are TRBV5-1 and TRBJ2-1; TRBD2 matches at 9 bases. This CDR3 contains 15 residues. CDR1 SGHRS and CDR2 YFSETQ come from the germline V gene. J gave up 9 bases and V 2 bases, and 9 bases lay outside the gene matches. The CDR3, as DNA: TGCGCCAGCAGCTTAGTTAGCGGGAGTTCTGGTGAGCAGTTCTTC. This translates into CASSLVSGSSGEQFF.

The chain carries TRBV6-6 and TRBJ1-6; D is unresolved. CDR3 length: 15 residues. The germline V gene encodes CDR1 MNHNY and CDR2 SVGAGI (reference sequence). Trimming took off 7 bases at V and 5 bases at J, with 15 bases between the two ends. The CDR3 DNA reads as TGTGCCAGCACCTCCTCGGACGTGCATAATTCACCCCTCCACTTT. As protein: CASTSSDVHNSPLHF.

Here the CDR3 reads CASSELRQGVGETNYGYTF. Written as DNA, the CDR3 is TGTGCCAGCAGTGAATTGCGACAGGGGGTGGGAGAGACGAACTATGGCTACACCTTC. This chain joins TRBV6-1 and TRBJ1-2, with 9 bases fitting TRBD1. Germline assignment: CDR1 MNHNS and CDR2 SASEGT. The CDR3 is 19 residues long. The V and J ends lost 2 bases and 2 bases, in that order; junction bases with no gene match: 15.

This chain uses TRBV28 with TRBJ1-2; maybe TRBD1 (5 bases). CDR1 is MDHEN, CDR2 SYDVKM, per germline. V lost 5 bases and J lost 3, with 13 bases in between. CDR3 length equals 14 residues. The CDR3 here is CASSQIRVHYGYTF. CDR3 nucleotides: TGTGCCAGCAGTCAGATCAGGGTTCACTATGGCTACACCTTC.

The CDR3 sequence: CASSPGGGSSYEQYF. DNA for the CDR3: TGTGCCAGCAGCCCCGGGGGAGGGTCCTCCTACGAGCAGTACTTC. The rearrangement uses TRBV7-2 and TRBJ2-7, with 7 nucleotides matching TRBD2. Germline V lookup: CDR1 SGHTA, CDR2 FQGNSA. With 5 bases clipped from V and 0 bases from J, the junction kept 7 bases outside the gene matches. The CDR3 has 15 residues.

This clone was picked up a small number of times. The V gene is TRBV27, the J gene TRBJ1-6, with unresolved D. The ends were cut back, 5 bases at V and 2 bases at J, with 4 bases in the middle. Germline CDR1 and CDR2: MNHEY and SMNVEV (reference sequence). The CDR3 loop spans 13 amino acids. CDR3 nucleotide sequence: TGTGCCAGCAGTGTTACCTATAATTCACCCCTCCACTTT. Protein: CASSVTYNSPLHF.

The V call is TRBV27, the J call TRBJ2-7; maybe TRBD2 (6 bases). Trimming shortened V by 8 bases and J by 6 bases, and 14 bases separated the two germline ends. This CDR3 is built from 12 residues. Germline CDR1 and CDR2: MNHEY and SMNVEV (reference sequence). The CDR3 sequence is CASGEVKREQYF. CDR3 nucleotides: TGTGCCAGCGGGGAGGTAAAACGCGAGCAGTACTTC.

This chain joins TRBV7-3 and TRBJ1-1, with D tentatively TRBD1 (6 bases). This CDR3 contains 15 residues. Germline V gives CDR1 SGHTA, CDR2 FQGTGA. Trimming removed 5 bases from V and 0 bases from J, with 13 bases in between. CDR3: CASSQGSGVNTEAFF. CDR3 DNA sequence: TGTGCCAGCAGCCAAGGGTCAGGGGTGAACACTGAAGCTTTCTTT.

The chain has TRBV9 and TRBJ2-1; 8 bases map to TRBD1. J was trimmed by 13 bases and V by 4 bases; bases with no gene match: 4. Germline assignment: CDR1 SGDLS and CDR2 YYNGEE. The CDR3 covers 11 residues. The CDR3 sequence: CASSNGQGQFF. In nucleotides, the CDR3 is TGTGCCAGCAGCAACGGACAGGGTCAGTTCTTC.

This chain joins TRBV6-2 or TRBV6-3 and TRBJ1-5, with no clear D. The germline V gene has CDR1 MNHEY and CDR2 SVGEGT. CDR3 length: 15 residues. V lost 5 bases and J 3 bases, leaving 14 bases between the germline ends. CDR3 amino acids: CASSDPHGPNQPQHF. CDR3 nucleotide sequence: TGTGCCAGCAGTGACCCTCATGGGCCCAATCAGCCCCAGCATTTT.

The V gene is TRBV19, the J gene TRBJ2-2; 7 bases line up with TRBD2. Losses at the gene ends were 9 bases for V and 1 base for J; bases not matched to a gene: 11. CDR3 length: 16 residues. The germline gives CDR1 LNHDA, CDR2 SQIVND (reference sequence). The CDR3 spells CASRPRGVLNTGELFF. CDR3 nucleotides: TGTGCCAGCAGACCCCGGGGGGTTTTGAACACCGGGGAGCTGTTTTTT.

This chain links TRBV6-6 with TRBJ1-4; 7 positions match TRBD1. CDR1 is MNHNY and CDR2 is SVGAGI in the germline V gene (reference sequence). After removal of 8 bases from V and 5 bases from J, the junction contained 11 bases not matched to a gene. This CDR3 contains 15 residues. CDR3: CASRRDSALNEKLFF. The CDR3 nucleotides read TGTGCCAGCCGCCGGGACAGCGCCCTCAATGAAAAACTGTTTTTT.

V and J are TRBV7-2 and TRBJ2-5; D not certain. The V and J ends lost 2 bases and 5 bases respectively, with 18 bases between them. This CDR3 is 16 amino acids long. Germline CDR1 is SGHTA and CDR2 is FQGNSA. CDR3 bases: TGTGCCAGCAGCTTATCCGGAGCCTCCCGGTGGGAGACCCAGTACTTC. Translating gives CASSLSGASRWETQYF.

The rearrangement uses TRBV19 and TRBJ2-6; D is unclear. CDR3 length: 15 amino acids. The germline V and J ends were trimmed by 1 base and 0 bases, with 4 bases remaining between them. The germline V gene encodes CDR1 LNHDA and CDR2 SQIVND (reference sequence). The CDR3 protein is CASSIANSGANVLTF. The DNA of the CDR3 is TGTGCCAGTAGTATAGCGAACTCTGGGGCCAACGTCCTGACTTTC.

The chain has TRBV27 and TRBJ2-6; D is unresolved. V was pared by 5 bases and J by 0 bases, with 20 bases between. Germline CDR1 MNHEY, CDR2 SMNVEV (reference sequence). The CDR3 spans 19 residues. The chain's CDR3 is CASSPLRRSQSSGANVLTF. CDR3 sequence (DNA): TGTGCCAGCAGTCCATTGCGTCGGTCCCAAAGCTCTGGGGCCAACGTCCTGACTTTC.

CDR3 amino acids: CATSRDSVYGYTF. The CDR3 coding sequence is TGTGCCACCAGCAGAGATTCGGTATATGGCTACACCTTC. J is TRBJ1-2 and V is TRBV15; D is uncertain. There are 13 residues in the CDR3. Germline values: CDR1 LNHNV, CDR2 YYDKDF (reference sequence). V was cut by 0 bases and J by 5 bases, with 7 bases left in between.

The chain recombines TRBV7-9 with TRBJ1-6; D call uncertain. Germline CDR1 reads SEHNR; CDR2 reads FQNEAQ (reference sequence). The CDR3 runs to 16 residues. Trimming stripped 4 bases from V and 3 bases from J, with 13 bases between. The CDR3 DNA follows: TGTGCCAGCAGCTCCCTTAAGTCATTCTATAATTCACCCCTCCACTTT. Protein product: CASSSLKSFYNSPLHF.

The CDR3 DNA is TGCAGTGCGCGGGACAGTGAAGCTTTCTTT. It codes for CSARDSEAFF. The V call is TRBV20-1, the J call TRBJ1-1; TRBD1 agrees at 7 bases. This CDR3 has 10 amino acids. Per germline, CDR1 DFQATT and CDR2 SNEGSKA (reference sequence). V gave up 6 bases and J gave up 7 bases; unmatched junction bases: 2.

CDR3 DNA sequence: TGCGCCAGCAGCTTGGGGTCCGGGGGCGGCGAGACCCAGTACTTC. It encodes CASSLGSGGGETQYF. The gene calls are TRBV5-1 and TRBJ2-5, with D perhaps matching TRBD1 or TRBD2 (6 bases each). This CDR3 is built from 15 residues. CDR1 and CDR2 (germline): SGHRS, YFSETQ. Trimming pared 0 bases from V and 5 bases from J, leaving 14 bases between. The complete variable domain, with remaining parts taken from reference TRBV5-1 and TRBJ2-5, reads KAGVTQTPRYLIKTRGQQVTLSCSPISGHRSVSWYQQTPGQGLQFLFEYFSETQRNKGNFPGRFSGRQFSNSRSEMNVSTLELGDSALYLCASSLGSGGGETQYFGPGTRLLVL.

This clone was picked up a small number of times. The chain links TRBV6-4 to TRBJ1-2, with a tentative D call TRBD1 (5 bases). The CDR3 has 14 amino acids. The V and J ends lost 1 base and 4 bases respectively, with 10 bases between them. Germline lookup yields CDR1 MRHNA and CDR2 SNTAGT. In nucleotides, the CDR3 is TGTGCCAGCAGTGACTATGCCGGGGGCTATGGCTACACCTTC. It is translated as CASSDYAGGYGYTF.

The gene calls are TRBV18 and TRBJ2-7; the match to TRBD1 covers 11 bases. The CDR3 runs 18 residues. Trimming at V came to 6 bases and at J to 2 bases, leaving 15 bases not matched to a gene. Germline V CDR1 and CDR2: KGHSH, LQKENI. The CDR3 reads CASSLTPGQGGIAYEQYF. In nucleotides, the CDR3 is TGTGCCAGCTCCCTCACCCCGGGACAGGGGGGTATAGCCTACGAGCAGTACTTC.

In nucleotides, the CDR3 is TGTGCCAGCAGGTTACGGACTAGCGGGAGGGGTAATGAGCAGTTCTTC. It codes for CASRLRTSGRGNEQFF. The rearrangement uses TRBV13 and TRBJ2-1, with TRBD2 matching over 15 bases. After removal of 6 bases from V and 7 bases from J, the junction contained 7 bases not matched to a gene. Germline CDR1 reads PRHDT; CDR2 reads FYEKMQ (reference sequence). There are 16 residues in the CDR3.